One sample yielded the 15 T cell receptor beta chains listed below, sequenced in a study of blood T cells in healthy people across ages. Primed by a sample-barcoded 5' primer and a J-beta primer mix, a second PCR proceeded for roughly 6 to 12 cycles. TCRdb ran MiXCR on the 5' RACE reads and lists one entry per CDR3 protein. The sample records 1.5 million to 2 million distinct CDR3 sequences, just under 50% being singletons. Input material: blood. These receptors were collected from a middle-aged woman in good health.

This clonotype showed up just once. This chain joins TRBV12-3 or TRBV12-4 and TRBJ1-5; no clear D gene. Trimming left V 3 bases short and J 0 bases short, with 12 bases between. The CDR3 covers 16 residues. CDR3: CASSFRVAYSNQPQHF. The CDR3 DNA reads as TGTGCCAGCAGTTTCCGGGTCGCCTATAGCAATCAGCCCCAGCATTTT.

The chain uses TRBV5-1 and TRBJ2-4; D is possibly TRBD1 (5 bases). There are 13 residues in the CDR3. Germline loops: CDR1 SGHRS, CDR2 YFSETQ. Between the trimmed V and J ends, which lost 0 bases and 8 bases, there was a span of 9 bases. The CDR3 coding sequence is TGCGCCAGCAGCTTGGGGGGCTCAGACATTCAGTACTTC. It encodes CASSLGGSDIQYF.

This clonotype was seen more than once but under ten times. The chain carries TRBV7-8 and TRBJ2-4, with TRBD1 identical over 9 bases. With V trimmed by 1 base and J by 9 bases, 10 bases remained unmatched. The CDR3 is 16 residues long. Germline V CDR1 and CDR2: SGHVS, FQNEAQ. CDR3 residues: CASSLEGGTGRSIQYF. CDR3 bases: TGTGCCAGCAGCTTAGAGGGCGGGACAGGGCGCAGCATTCAGTACTTC.

The chain carries TRBV7-2 and TRBJ2-3; 8 nucleotides align to TRBD1. With 3 bases clipped from V and 6 bases from J, the junction kept 8 bases outside the gene matches. This CDR3 has 15 amino acids. From germline, CDR1 is SGHTA and CDR2 FQGNSA. In DNA, the CDR3 is TGTGCCAGCAGCTTTTTGGACAGGGTAGGCGATACGCAGTATTTT. This gives the protein CASSFLDRVGDTQYF.

This chain joins TRBV7-2 and TRBJ2-5, with 7 bases that match TRBD1. The CDR3 runs to 14 residues. The trim removed 3 bases at V and 11 bases at J, leaving 12 bases unmatched. Germline CDR1 SGHTA, CDR2 FQGNSA. CDR3 region: CASSFSRQGGKQYF. The DNA for the CDR3 is TGTGCCAGCAGCTTCTCAAGACAGGGCGGCAAGCAGTACTTC.

On this clonotype itself: The junction differs from germline at one of its ends, possibly a read error. V usage is TRBV11-1 and J usage is TRBJ2-1; the D is unclear. This CDR3 is 13 amino acids long. Per germline, CDR1 SGHAT and CDR2 FQDESV (reference sequence). This CDR3 reads CTSSFDTLNEQFF. CDR3 DNA: TGTACCAGCAGCTTCGACACCCTCAATGAGCAGTTCTTC.

V and J are TRBV15 and TRBJ2-5; no firm D call. The CDR3 is made up of 12 amino acids. V was cut by 0 bases and J by 7 bases, with 6 bases left in between. Germline V gives CDR1 LNHNV, CDR2 YYDKDF (reference sequence). The CDR3 DNA sequence: TGTGCCACCAGCAGAGATATCGGGACCCAGTACTTC. Translating it yields CATSRDIGTQYF.

The chain couples TRBV20-1 to TRBJ1-1, with D possibly being TRBD1 (6 bases). The CDR3 has 14 residues. The V gene's germline CDR1 is DFQATT and CDR2 SNEGSKA (reference sequence). The V end was cut by 5 bases, the J end by 1 base, with 14 bases between. The CDR3, as DNA: TGCAGTGCTCCCAGCCTACAGGGGAACACTGAAGCTTTCTTT. This codes for CSAPSLQGNTEAFF.

The chain is built from TRBV20-1 and TRBJ2-7; 10 nucleotides line up with TRBD2. This CDR3 comprises 13 residues. V gave up 5 bases and J gave up 4 bases; unmatched junction bases: 5. CDR1 and CDR2 from the germline V gene are DFQATT and SNEGSKA (reference sequence). CDR3 sequence (DNA): TGCAGTGCTCCCAGGACTAGCGGTTACGAGCAGTACTTC. This encodes CSAPRTSGYEQYF.

The chain has TRBV14 and TRBJ1-2, with D possibly TRBD1 on 5 matching bases. Germline V gene sequence: CDR1 SGHDN, CDR2 FVKESK. The V end lost 0 bases, the J end lost 4 bases, and 15 bases lay between the germline ends. This CDR3 contains 16 residues. The CDR3 DNA reads as TGTGCCAGCAGCCAAGAGTTTCATGTAGGGGCCTATGGCTACACCTTC. As protein: CASSQEFHVGAYGYTF.

This clonotype was seen more than once but under ten times. The chain links TRBV7-2 to TRBJ2-7; 8 bases fit TRBD1. The CDR3 sequence is 14 residues long. Germline V CDR1 and CDR2: SGHTA, FQGNSA. Trimming cost V 4 bases and J 7 bases; bases outside gene matches: 9. Written as DNA, the CDR3 is TGTGCCAGCAGCTCGGACAGGGCTAAACGAGAGCAGTACTTC. This sequence encodes CASSSDRAKREQYF.

A note on this clonotype: The junction does not match germline at one end; this may be a read error. The chain carries TRBV2 and TRBJ2-1; D gene unclear. Germline V gene sequence: CDR1 SNHLY, CDR2 FYNNEI. This CDR3 region has 11 residues. The CDR3 bases are TGTGCCAGCGGCCTTTACAGTGAGCAGTTCTTC. It codes for CASGLYSEQFF.

Regarding this clonotype: This clone may be a read error of a much larger clone one base away. This sequence joins TRBV7-6 and TRBJ2-1; D may be TRBD2 (6 bases). The better agreement between TRBJ2-7 and the DNA end casts doubt on the J call. Germline loops: CDR1 SGHVS, CDR2 FNYEAQ. The CDR3 contains 16 residues. CDR3 DNA: TGTGCCAGCAGCCCCGGTTTAGCGGTTACCTACAATGAGCAGTACTTC. It translates to CASSPGLAVTYNEQYF.

This clonotype occurred a few times. This rearrangement joins TRBV7-2 to TRBJ2-3; TRBD1 might be the D (5 bases). Per the germline V gene, CDR1 is SGHTA and CDR2 is FQGNSA. CDR3 length equals 18 residues. The V end lost 5 bases, the J end lost 0 bases, and 21 bases lay between the germline ends. The CDR3 is CASSVRATGATSTDTQYF. In DNA form, the CDR3 reads TGTGCCAGCAGCGTACGGGCCACTGGGGCCACTAGCACAGATACGCAGTATTTT.

The V and J genes are TRBV20-1 and TRBJ2-1, with D possibly TRBD1 on 6 matching bases. CDR1 is DFQATT and CDR2 is SNEGSKA in the germline V gene (reference sequence). The CDR3 length is 14 residues. Trimming removed 6 bases at V and 1 base at J, with 13 bases between. Here the CDR3 reads CSAWGPRSYNEQFF. CDR3 in DNA: TGCAGTGCCTGGGGGCCCCGTTCCTACAATGAGCAGTTCTTC.